This T cell receptor (beta chain) was captured by sequencing in a study of T cell responses to AZD1222 COVID-19 vaccine. Regarding the study as a whole: Only five to seven AZD1222 recipients were seropositive at baseline.

A note on this clone: Its antigen is still unknown.

V gave up 4 bases and J gave up 7 bases; unmatched junction bases: 5. Looked up from germline, CDR1 is SGHRS and CDR2 is YFSETQ. This CDR3 spans 14 amino acids. Repertoires were generated with immunoSEQ multiplex PCR, while TCRdb's copy carries only in-frame clones and drops some. The sample has under 150,000 clones; about 89% are singletons. The sequences come from peripheral blood, collected 28 days after the second AZD1222 dose. The sequence derives from an adult who received the AZD1222 COVID-19 vaccine. The chain employs TRBV5-1 and TRBJ2-3; 11 nucleotides align to TRBD2. CDR3 amino acids: CASSQTSGTNTQYF. The CDR3 bases are TGCGCCAGCAGCCAGACTAGCGGGACAAATACGCAGTATTTT.